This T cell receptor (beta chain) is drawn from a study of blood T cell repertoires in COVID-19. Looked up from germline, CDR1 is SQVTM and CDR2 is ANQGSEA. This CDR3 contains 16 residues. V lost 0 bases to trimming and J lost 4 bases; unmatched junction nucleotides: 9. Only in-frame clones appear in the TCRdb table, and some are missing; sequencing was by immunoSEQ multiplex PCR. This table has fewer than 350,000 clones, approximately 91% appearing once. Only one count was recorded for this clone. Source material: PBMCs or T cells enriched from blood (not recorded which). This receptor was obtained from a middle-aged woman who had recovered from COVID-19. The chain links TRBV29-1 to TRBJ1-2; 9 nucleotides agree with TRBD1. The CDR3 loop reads CSVEDQTGGVGYGYTF. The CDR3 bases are TGCAGCGTTGAAGACCAAACAGGGGGCGTCGGCTATGGCTACACCTTC. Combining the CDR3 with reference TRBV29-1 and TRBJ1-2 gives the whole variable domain SAVISQKPSRDICQRGTSLTIQCQVDSQVTMMFWYRQQPGQSLTLIATANQGSEATYESGFVIDKFPISRPNLTFSTLTVSNMSPEDSSIYLCSVEDQTGGVGYGYTFGSGTRLTVV.